The next 2 T cell receptor beta chains were all read from a single sample in a study of shared clonotypes between healthy human individuals. CD45RO-negative, CCR7-positively selected cells formed the naive CD8 fraction, excluding terminally differentiated effector memory CD45RA+ cells. Here immunoSEQ multiplex PCR was the method, and the copy in TCRdb shows in-frame clones only, minus some. The table lists about 2.1 million clones, more than 85% of them singletons. Sequenced material: naive CD8+ T cells from PBMCs. Receptors originate from a man between 18 and 35 years old in good health. Some clones in this sample may be carry-over from other donors' samples.

V is TRBV4-3 and J is TRBJ2-5; maybe TRBD2 (6 bases). Trimming removed 3 bases at V and 3 bases at J, with 8 bases between. Germline V CDR1 and CDR2: LGHNA, YSLEER. This CDR3 region has 13 residues. The CDR3 DNA follows: TGCGCCAGCAGCCACCCGGGGGAAGAGACCCAGTACTTC. It codes for CASSHPGEETQYF.

The chain combines TRBV10-3 with TRBJ2-3; no firm D call. This CDR3 region has 13 residues. Germline V gene lookup returns CDR1 ENHRY and CDR2 SYGVKD. V shed 10 bases and J shed 2 bases, with 13 bases lying between them. As DNA, the CDR3 is TGTGCCACCTCCGGCGAACACACAGATACGCAGTATTTT. The encoded protein is CATSGEHTDTQYF.